The sequence of this TCR beta chain was determined in a study of HIV-infected patients and healthy controls. Study findings and constraints: HIV-infected patients shared fewer CDR3 sequences between individuals than healthy controls.

V lost 4 bases to trimming and J lost 8 bases; unmatched junction nucleotides: 8. The CDR3 is 15 residues long. Germline V gives CDR1 MRHNA, CDR2 SNTAGT. Around 0.5 ug RNA was reverse transcribed with alpha and beta constant-region primers. Each of the alpha and beta chains got its own library through chain-specific third strand synthesis with indices. TCRdb reprocessed the 5' RACE reads via MiXCR and lists one record per CDR3 protein. The sample records 8,100 or so distinct CDR3 sequences, about a tenth being singletons. The repertoire came from unfractionated whole blood and reflected all unsorted peripheral T cells. This clonotype rates as medium-sized (0.01 to 0.1%). The antigen is undetermined.

This sequence joins TRBV6-4 and TRBJ2-1; 10 bases fit TRBD2. Sample: blood, taken before antiretroviral therapy. The source of this sequence is an adult with HIV infection. In DNA, the CDR3 is TGTGCCAGCAGTGCAGCTGGGACTAGCGCATATGAGCAGTTCTTC. This codes for CASSAAGTSAYEQFF.